This TCR beta chain was identified in a study of blood T cell repertoires in COVID-19. Study at large: Sources were T cells, B-cell-depleted T cells, or PBMCs; the material itself was cDNA or gDNA.

Profiling relied on immunoSEQ multiplex PCR, and the TCRdb table lists in-frame clones only, not all of them. This sample carries about 300,000 clones, around 85% of them seen once, and the ten largest clones take around 2%. Sequencing was performed on PBMCs or T cells enriched from blood (not recorded which). This TCR derives from a woman in her twenties or thirties who had been exposed to COVID-19.

The CDR3 nucleotides read TGTGCCAGCAGTCCGCCGGGACAGGCCTCGACCGGGGAGCTGTTTTTT. Its protein is CASSPPGQASTGELFF. The chain carries TRBV28 and TRBJ2-2, with 8 bases lining up with TRBD1. The CDR3 runs to 16 residues. V lost 5 bases to trimming and J lost 5 bases; unmatched junction nucleotides: 10. Germline lookup yields CDR1 MDHEN and CDR2 SYDVKM.